The present T cell receptor beta chain was sequenced within a study of blood T cell repertoires in COVID-19 (dated by TCRdb to between 2020 and 2021). Some background on the complete study: The collaborator samples originated in the United States, Italy and Spain and spanned the acute and convalescent phases of COVID-19. Where available, HLA class I and class II types were taken from metadata supplied by the sample provider and were not determined by assay-based typing. The samples were drawn from two sources: the first 160 participants of the ongoing ImmuneRACE study, and some 1,300 subjects contributed by 6 global collaborators. The prospective study material was composed of cDNA or gDNA derived from T cells, B-cell-depleted T cells, or PBMCs. Sample metadata almost always included a de-identified subject ID, COVID-19 status, age in years and sex. Deeply sampled blood TCRbeta repertoires from subjects exposed to, actively infected with, or recovered from COVID-19 were included in the dataset. A freely available public database, intended as a resource for researchers studying the immune response to SARS-CoV-2, is where the repertoires were released.

What the research found in general, with its limitations: The quantity of clinical and demographic metadata differed by source and by participant and was supplied without curation.

As concerns this clone: Its recognized antigen is unknown. No base quality information exists; no much larger clone differs at one position.

Spanning cysteine to phenylalanine, the CDR3 consists of 15 amino acids. Here the CDR3 DNA is all that survives: 45 bases in frame from base 1. Per the germline V gene, SGHDN is the CDR1 and FVKESK is the CDR2. Trimming takes 4 bases from V and 6 bases from J, and the germline ends sit 18 bases apart. Whole blood was collected in K2EDTA tubes by collaborating institutions according to the institutions' own protocols. For TCRbeta analysis, collaborator samples were shipped as frozen whole blood, as isolated PBMCs, or as DNA extracted from either sample type. TCRbeta CDR3 regions were amplified from genomic DNA by means of the immunoSEQ Assay, a bias-controlled multiplex PCR. In the authors' own workflow: Within the assay, amplification of reference gene primers was used to estimate how many nucleated cells each sample contained. To quantify the absolute abundance of each unique TCRbeta CDR3 rearrangement, sequence reads were collapsed and filtered. For each sample, productive Simpson clonality was calculated by taking the square root of Simpson's diversity index across productive rearrangements. In TCRdb, the immuneACCESS table is reduced to in-frame sequences with V and J assigned. These tables do not hold every clone; where another copy was compared, an unresolved V gene accounts for under half, and the others remain unexplained. Clone size and the V and J calls come from that table; the DNA yielded D and trimming. The sample yields 40,000 to 50,000 clones; nearly 90% were counted once. The ten largest clonotypes hold about 4% of the sample.

The TCR comes from a man between 60 and 75 years old with acute or convalescent COVID-19. The chain couples TRBV14 to TRBJ1-2; TRBD1 might be the D gene, on 6 matching bases. Sequenced material: peripheral blood. Here is the DNA: TGTGCCAGCAGCCCCGCCGGCAGGGGAGGGAATGGCTACACCTTC. Translated, it gives CASSPAGRGGNGYTF.